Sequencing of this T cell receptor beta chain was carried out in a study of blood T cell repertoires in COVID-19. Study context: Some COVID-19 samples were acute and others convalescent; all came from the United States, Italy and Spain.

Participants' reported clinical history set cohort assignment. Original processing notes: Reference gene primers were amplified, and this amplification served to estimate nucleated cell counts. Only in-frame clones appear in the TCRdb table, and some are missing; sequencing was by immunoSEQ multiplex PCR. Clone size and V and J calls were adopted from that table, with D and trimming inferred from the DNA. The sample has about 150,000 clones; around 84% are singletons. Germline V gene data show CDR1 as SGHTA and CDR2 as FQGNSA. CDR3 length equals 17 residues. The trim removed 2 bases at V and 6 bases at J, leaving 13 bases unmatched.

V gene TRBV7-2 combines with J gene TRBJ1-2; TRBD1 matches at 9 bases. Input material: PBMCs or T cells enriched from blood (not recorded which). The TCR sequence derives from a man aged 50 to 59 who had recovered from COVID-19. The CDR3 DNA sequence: TGTGCCAGCAGCTTATCCCGGGACAGGGCCTTACTCCATGGCTACACCTTC. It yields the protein CASSLSRDRALLHGYTF.